Reported below is one T cell receptor beta chain. What it binds is not known. The donor population consisted of healthy HIV-negative adults with no recent acute infections or vaccinations. CD8 memory combined CD45RO+ cells with CCR7-negative CD45RA+ TemRA cells. These data originate in a study of shared clonotypes between healthy human individuals. Broader study findings: Relative to clonotypes present in all four donors, those not shared had lower generation probabilities. In the sorted subsets, rarefaction showed sequencing was incomplete despite large depth.

The germline gives CDR1 MDHEN, CDR2 SYDVKM. Trimming removed 4 bases at V and 9 bases at J, with 10 bases between. The CDR3 has 12 amino acids. Sequencing used immunoSEQ multiplex PCR; TCRdb keeps in-frame clones, though not all of them. The sample lists more than 550,000 clones, about nine tenths occurring once. V and J are TRBV28 and TRBJ2-1; TRBD1 or TRBD2 may be the D gene (5 bases each). This TCR was sampled from a man between 18 and 35 years old in good health. Some clones in this sample may be carry-over from other donors' samples. Material for sequencing was memory CD8+ T cells from PBMCs. Sample subset: CD45RO+ cells pooled with CCR7-negative TemRA cells. The DNA of the CDR3 is TGTGCCAGCAGTTCCCGGGACGGTGAGCAGTTCTTC. It specifies CASSSRDGEQFF.